The 27 T cell receptor beta chains given below trace back to one sample, sequenced in a study of response to subunit inactivated influenza vaccine. TCRdb itself ran the RT-PCR reads through MiXCR, one entry per CDR3 protein. The table shows roughly 570,000 distinct CDR3 sequences, with 12% to 15% occurring only once. The sequenced sample was PBMCs from blood, obtained about 11 days after vaccination. The receptors shown here come from a man aged 50 to 60 who received an inactivated influenza vaccine.

This clonotype was recorded many times. V usage is TRBV29-1 and J usage is TRBJ1-1; D possibly corresponds to TRBD1 (5 bases). Germline CDR1 reads SQVTM; CDR2 reads ANQGSEA. The V gene lost 6 bases and the J gene lost 6 bases, with 20 bases spanning the gap. This CDR3 has 14 residues. CDR3 region: CSVSWGRVGSEAFF. DNA of the CDR3: TGCAGCGTCAGTTGGGGCAGGGTAGGATCTGAAGCTTTCTTT.

Only a few counts were recorded for this clonotype. CDR3 nucleotide sequence: TGTGCCAGCAGCCCGGGACTAGCGGGAGGGCCCACCACAGATACGCAGTATTTT. It translates to CASSPGLAGGPTTDTQYF. The V call is TRBV4-2, the J call TRBJ2-3, with 16 bases identical to TRBD2. The V segment lost 4 bases and the J segment 2 bases; nucleotides outside the gene matches: 6. CDR1 is LGHNA and CDR2 is YNFKEQ in the germline V gene. The CDR3 spans 18 residues.

This clonotype has just a few counts. This chain joins TRBV29-1 and TRBJ2-3; D gene ambiguous. V gave up 3 bases and J gave up 1 base, with 11 bases separating them. Germline V gene data show CDR1 as SQVTM and CDR2 as ANQGSEA. The CDR3 has 14 residues. The CDR3 reads CSVDGDKRTDTQYF. CDR3 DNA sequence: TGCAGCGTTGATGGAGACAAACGCACAGATACGCAGTATTTT.

V and J are TRBV27 and TRBJ1-1; D uncertain. Trimming took off 7 bases at V and 6 bases at J, with 12 bases between the two ends. Germline lookup yields CDR1 MNHEY and CDR2 SMNVEV (reference sequence). CDR3 length equals 12 residues. The CDR3 sequence: CASTPDESEAFF. The CDR3 DNA reads as TGTGCCAGCACCCCGGATGAGTCTGAAGCTTTCTTT.

To note about this clonotype: Compared with germline, one end of the junction differs, possibly owing to a read error. The chain recombines TRBV11-2 with TRBJ2-3; D might be TRBD1 (6 bases). Germline V gene lookup returns CDR1 SGHAT and CDR2 FQNNGV. This CDR3 region has 16 residues. CDR3 sequence: CASSLGQVVTEAAVNF. Here the CDR3 DNA reads TGTGCCAGCAGCTTAGGACAGGTTGTTACCGAAGCGGCAGTGAATTTT.

Regarding this clonotype: A read error is likely, as this CDR3 ends without the conserved phenylalanine or tryptophan. The chain carries TRBV28 and TRBJ2-2; TRBD2 matches 13 bases. This CDR3 is 20 amino acids long. Germline CDR1 MDHEN, CDR2 SYDVKM. J was trimmed by 9 bases and V by 6 bases; bases with no gene match: 22. CDR3: CASSRQSPSRTSGSNRELFC. The CDR3, as DNA: TGTGCCAGCAGCCGACAATCCCCCTCTAGGACTAGCGGGAGTAACAGGGAGCTGTTTTGT.

The rearrangement uses TRBV7-2 and TRBJ2-1; 9 bases align to TRBD1. The CDR3 sequence is 16 residues long. The V gene end was trimmed by 0 bases and the J gene end by 7 bases; junction bases not matched to a gene: 7. The germline CDR1 and CDR2 sequences are SGHTA and FQGNSA. This CDR3 reads CASSLAGGTGFNEQFF. As DNA, the CDR3 is TGTGCCAGCAGCTTAGCGGGAGGGACAGGGTTTAATGAGCAGTTCTTC.

This clonotype was found a few times. The rearrangement uses TRBV2 and TRBJ2-7, with D possibly matching TRBD1 (6 bases). CDR1 and CDR2 from the germline V gene are SNHLY and FYNNEI. V dropped 6 bases and J dropped 4 bases, with 13 bases sitting between them. The CDR3 covers 13 residues. The DNA for the CDR3 is TGTGCCAGCAGGGCAGGGGCTGTATACGAGCAGTACTTC. Its protein is CASRAGAVYEQYF. The variable domain in full, with the rest retrieved from reference TRBV2 and TRBJ2-7, is EPEVTQTPSHQVTQMGQEVILRCVPISNHLYFYWYRQILGQKVEFLVSFYNNEISEKSEIFDDQFSVERPDGSNFTLKIRSTKLEDSAMYFCASRAGAVYEQYFGPGTRLTVT.

There are a few counts of this clonotype. In DNA, the CDR3 is TGCGCCAGCAGCTTGGACTTGGGGGCGGAAGACCCCGAAAAACTGTTTTTT. It encodes CASSLDLGAEDPEKLFF. The rearrangement uses TRBV5-1 and TRBJ1-4; D is perhaps TRBD1 (6 bases). The ends were cut back, 0 bases at V and 8 bases at J, with 20 bases in the middle. Germline V gives CDR1 SGHRS, CDR2 YFSETQ. This CDR3 region has 17 residues.

At least ten counts were recorded for this clonotype. The chain combines TRBV6-2 or TRBV6-3 with TRBJ2-5; D ambiguous. This CDR3 is built from 11 residues. V gave up 3 bases and J gave up 5 bases, with 4 bases separating them. Germline V lookup: CDR1 MNHEY, CDR2 SVGEGT. CDR3 region: CASSYMETQYF. CDR3 DNA: TGTGCCAGCAGTTATATGGAGACCCAGTACTTC.

The rearrangement links TRBV5-5 to TRBJ2-3, with D possibly being TRBD1 or TRBD2 (5 bases each). Trimming shortened V by 4 bases and J by 2 bases, and 14 bases separated the two germline ends. Germline assignment: CDR1 SGHKS and CDR2 YYEKEE (reference sequence). The CDR3 length is 15 residues. CDR3 protein: CASSMGRPSTDTQYF. The CDR3 DNA follows: TGTGCCAGCAGCATGGGACGGCCATCCACAGATACGCAGTATTTT.

This clonotype was seen more than once but under ten times. The CDR3 protein is CASSLRRGNTEAFF. CDR3 DNA: TGTGCCAGCAGTCTCCGCCGGGGGAACACTGAAGCTTTCTTT. The genes are TRBV12-3 or TRBV12-4 and TRBJ1-1; D gene uncertain. The CDR3 has 14 amino acids. Trimming took 5 bases from V and 1 from J, leaving 11 bases between them.

This clonotype was found a few times. The chain carries TRBV29-1 and TRBJ1-2, with D perhaps TRBD1 (5 bases). With 5 bases removed from V and 4 bases from J, the gap between germline ends came to 8 bases. Germline V CDR1 and CDR2: SQVTM, ANQGSEA. The CDR3 loop spans 11 amino acids. CDR3 sequence (DNA): TGCAGCGTTCGTGACAGCTATGGCTACACCTTC. It specifies CSVRDSYGYTF.

V and J are TRBV25-1 and TRBJ2-7; no clear D gene. The CDR3 has 15 amino acids. Trimming took 1 base from V and 3 from J, leaving 13 bases between them. CDR1 and CDR2 (germline): MGHDK, SYGVNS. CDR3 coding DNA: TGTGCCAGCAGTGAATCAAGGATCGTGGGCTACGAGCAGTACTTC. Its translation: CASSESRIVGYEQYF.

The gene calls are TRBV5-1 and TRBJ2-7; 10 nucleotides line up with TRBD1. CDR1 SGHRS and CDR2 YFSETQ come from the germline V gene. The CDR3 contains 15 residues. With V trimmed by 4 bases and J by 4 bases, 8 bases remained unmatched. This CDR3 is CASSPTGGISYEQYF. The CDR3 bases are TGCGCCAGCAGCCCGACAGGGGGCATATCATACGAGCAGTACTTC.

This clonotype was recorded many times. This chain links TRBV18 with TRBJ1-3; 10 bases align to TRBD1. The ends lost 4 bases at V and 2 bases at J; junction bases unmatched: 5. The CDR3 length is 16 residues. Germline V gives CDR1 KGHSH, CDR2 LQKENI. CDR3 coding DNA: TGTGCCAGCTCACAGGACAGGGGGAACACTGGAAACACCATATATTTT. Translation: CASSQDRGNTGNTIYF.

This clonotype has ten or more counts. The chain is built from TRBV5-1 and TRBJ2-3; D is ambiguous. From germline, CDR1 is SGHRS and CDR2 YFSETQ. V was shortened by 1 base and J by 0 bases, with 9 bases between the two germline ends. The CDR3 has 15 amino acids. CDR3 nucleotides: TGCGCCAGCAGCTTGAGGCAGCCTAGCACAGATACGCAGTATTTT. Translation: CASSLRQPSTDTQYF.

This sequence joins TRBV13 and TRBJ2-2, with unresolved D. This CDR3 contains 15 residues. The germline V and J ends were trimmed by 4 bases and 3 bases, with 12 bases remaining between them. Germline values: CDR1 PRHDT, CDR2 FYEKMQ (reference sequence). CDR3 nucleotide sequence: TGTGCCAGCAGCTCCCAGGACGGATACACCGGGGAGCTGTTTTTT. Translating it yields CASSSQDGYTGELFF.

This clonotype appeared a few times. This chain connects TRBV5-1 to TRBJ2-1; the D is unclear. The V end lost 5 bases, the J end lost 6 bases, and 12 bases lay between the germline ends. This CDR3 is built from 13 residues. CDR1 SGHRS and CDR2 YFSETQ come from the germline V gene. The CDR3 here is CASSFGWGNEQFF. In DNA, the CDR3 is TGCGCCAGCAGTTTTGGGTGGGGCAATGAGCAGTTCTTC.

This clonotype was recorded many times. The chain is built from TRBV4-3 and TRBJ2-7; 10 bases match TRBD1. With 0 bases clipped from V and 7 bases from J, the junction kept 6 bases outside the gene matches. The CDR3 covers 15 residues. From germline, CDR1 is LGHNA and CDR2 YSLEER. CDR3 region: CASSQDWTGGNEQYF. DNA of the CDR3: TGCGCCAGCAGCCAAGACTGGACAGGGGGTAATGAGCAGTACTTC.

The chain is built from TRBV5-1 and TRBJ2-3; TRBD2 agrees at 9 bases. The CDR3 loop spans 17 amino acids. Trimming removed 2 bases from V and 2 bases from J; junction bases left unmatched: 9. Germline V gene sequence: CDR1 SGHRS, CDR2 YFSETQ. CDR3 bases: TGCGCCAGCAGCTTTGGTAGCGGGGGATCTGCCACAGATACGCAGTATTTT. Its protein product is CASSFGSGGSATDTQYF.

This chain connects TRBV4-3 to TRBJ2-2; D might be TRBD1 (5 bases). The V gene's germline CDR1 is LGHNA and CDR2 YSLEER. The length of the CDR3 is 12 residues. V was trimmed by 8 bases and J by 4 bases, leaving 8 bases between them. CDR3 in DNA: TGCGCCAGCCCAGGGTTCACCGGGGAGCTGTTTTTT. This translates into CASPGFTGELFF.

In its sample, this clonotype was seen a few times. This chain links TRBV7-2 with TRBJ2-5, with 14 positions matching TRBD2. This CDR3 comprises 15 residues. In germline, CDR1 is SGHTA, CDR2 FQGNSA. V gave up 3 bases and J gave up 6 bases; unmatched junction bases: 3. CDR3 loop: CASSFGLAGGKTQYF. In DNA, the CDR3 is TGTGCCAGCAGCTTCGGACTAGCGGGAGGAAAGACCCAGTACTTC.

The chain uses TRBV20-1 and TRBJ2-3, with 10 bases aligning to TRBD2. The germline V gene has CDR1 DFQATT and CDR2 SNEGSKA (reference sequence). This CDR3 is 19 amino acids long. V trimming: 4 bases; J trimming: 0 bases; junction bases outside the gene matches: 16. The CDR3 bases are TGCAGTGCTACCTCGCTAGCGGGAGAAGGTTGGGATAGCACAGATACGCAGTATTTT. This sequence encodes CSATSLAGEGWDSTDTQYF.

V usage is TRBV29-1 and J usage is TRBJ1-2, with D unresolved. The CDR3 extends over 12 amino acids. Germline loops: CDR1 SQVTM, CDR2 ANQGSEA. The V and J ends lost 4 bases and 6 bases respectively, with 12 bases between them. For the CDR3, the DNA is TGCAGCGTTGTAAAGGGAACCGATGGCTACACCTTC. Protein: CSVVKGTDGYTF.

This clonotype was recorded a few times. The V call is TRBV3-1, the J call TRBJ2-1, with TRBD2 identical over 7 bases. Germline values: CDR1 LGHDT, CDR2 YNNKEL (reference sequence). The ends lost 10 bases at V and 6 bases at J; junction bases unmatched: 9. The CDR3 is 13 residues long. CDR3 nucleotide sequence: TGTGCCACCACGCGGGGGACTACCAATGAGCAGTTCTTC. Translated, it gives CATTRGTTNEQFF.

This clonotype turned up a few times. This rearrangement joins TRBV12-3 or TRBV12-4 to TRBJ2-2, with TRBD1 matching over 12 bases. The CDR3 is made up of 15 amino acids. The V and J ends lost 5 bases and 7 bases, in that order; junction bases with no gene match: 5. The CDR3 DNA reads TGTGCCAGCAGTCACGGGACAGGGGGCATCGGGGAGCTGTTTTTT. Translation gives CASSHGTGGIGELFF.